This T cell receptor (beta chain) was sequenced for a study of T cells in Graves' hyperthyroidism and ophthalmopathy. This clonotype has ten or more counts. What it binds is unknown. Ophthalmopathy cases scored 3 or more on the Clinical Activity Score and 4 or more on NOSPECS grade, with duration below 3 months. Lactation, pregnancy, other autoimmune disease or uncontrolled infection led to exclusion of patients. Researchers amplified the TCR beta CDR3 regions from RNA transcripts. First-round RT-PCR of the TCR CDR3 relied on the HTBI primer set. One entry per CDR3 protein, called by TCRdb with MiXCR from the multiplex PCR reads. The data contain around 35,000 distinct CDR3 sequences, approximately 52% of them singletons. CDR3 size: 15 residues. The V end was cut by 4 bases, the J end by 7 bases, with 20 bases between. Germline CDR1 reads SGDLS; CDR2 reads YYNGEE. Notes on the study in general: Model predictions of ophthalmopathy came a median approximately 6.8 months before onset. Blood held most thyroid clonotypes expanded above 0.001 frequency.

Sequenced material: blood. This clonotype was sampled from a man aged 35 to 55 with Graves' ophthalmopathy. The genes are TRBV9 and TRBJ2-5; D might be TRBD1 or TRBD2, each matching 5 bases. In DNA form, the CDR3 reads TGTGCCAGCAGCCCTACCCAGGGACCTTCATGGACCCAGTACTTC. Its protein is CASSPTQGPSWTQYF. Supplemented by reference TRBV9 and TRBJ2-5, the full variable domain reads DSGVTQTPKHLITATGQRVTLRCSPRSGDLSVYWYQQSLDQGLQFLIQYYNGEERAKGNILERFSAQQFPDLHSELNLSSLELGDSALYFCASSPTQGPSWTQYFGPGTRLLVL.